Listed here is a single TCR beta chain. The entry originates in a study of blood T cells in healthy people across ages. The use of a sample-barcoded 5' primer and a J-beta primer mix characterized a second PCR of roughly 6 to 11 cycles. TCRdb re-called the 5' RACE reads with MiXCR, one entry per CDR3 protein. This table holds more than 900,000 distinct CDR3 sequences, 25% to 30% found once. V dropped 4 bases and J dropped 1; count of bases not matched to a gene: 5. CDR3 length: 16 amino acids. Germline assignment: CDR1 LNHDA and CDR2 SQIVND (reference sequence). The same sample was also studied in work on T cells of mothers and their children. This second report adds: Extracted RNA, in its entirety, went into cDNA synthesis at around 1.4 ug per 15 ul. Mothers gave over 8 million TCR beta CDR3 reads each, and children some 3 million each. It was observed that no persistent microchimeric T cell clones could be detected.

The chain carries TRBV19 and TRBJ2-1; TRBD1 matches at 9 bases. Source material: blood. This TCR derives from a woman aged 40 to 55 in good health. The CDR3 reads CASSTPGTGSYNEQFF. CDR3 sequence (DNA): TGTGCCAGTAGTACCCCCGGGACAGGGTCCTACAATGAGCAGTTCTTC.